These T cell receptor beta chains were read from a single sample in a study of blood T cell repertoires in COVID-19. Generated by immunoSEQ multiplex PCR, the TCRdb table keeps only in-frame clones and is missing some. The sample holds roughly 460,000 clones, roughly 90% seen once. Sequenced: peripheral blood. The receptors originated from a man between 18 and 29 years old with COVID-19, enrolled during active disease. Each CDR3 is given with its conserved first and last residue. Each record gives: clone size, V gene, D gene, J gene, CDR3 protein, CDR3 DNA. A D gene is named only where the DNA matches it firmly. Rows may omit the clone size; those that give it use once, few, many or a size class.

.	TRBV6-1	TRBD1	TRBJ2-5	CASSEEDRGHQETQYF	TGTGCCAGCAGTGAAGAGGACAGGGGACACCAAGAGACCCAGTACTTC
.	TRBV2	.	TRBJ1-1	CASTDTLGGVSTEAFF	TGTGCCAGCACTGACACCCTTGGCGGGGTGTCCACTGAAGCTTTCTTT
.	TRBV6-5	TRBD1	TRBJ1-1	CASSYGDRGSTEAFF	TGTGCCAGCAGTTACGGAGACAGGGGCAGCACTGAAGCTTTCTTT
.	TRBV5-1	TRBD1	TRBJ2-7	CASSVGTGGSYEQYF	TGCGCCAGCAGCGTCGGGACAGGGGGCTCCTACGAGCAGTACTTC
.	TRBV27	TRBD2	TRBJ2-7	CASAEGGEAEQYF	TGTGCCAGCGCAGAGGGAGGGGAGGCCGAGCAGTACTTC
.	TRBV7-9	TRBD1	TRBJ1-6	CASSSGQGYSPLHF	TGTGCCAGCAGTTCTGGACAGGGTTATTCACCCCTCCACTTT
.	TRBV18	TRBD1	TRBJ2-7	CASSPDRGQEQYF	TGTGCCAGCTCACCTGACAGGGGGCAAGAGCAGTACTTC
.	TRBV7-9	TRBD1	TRBJ2-2	CASLPTDRDTGELFF	TGTGCCAGCCTACCTACGGACAGGGACACCGGGGAGCTGTTTTTT
.	TRBV5-4	TRBD1	TRBJ1-1	CASSWLLRGKNTEAFF	TGTGCCAGCAGCTGGCTTCTCAGGGGGAAGAACACTGAAGCTTTCTTT
.	TRBV7-9	.	TRBJ2-7	CASSARQVPYEQYF	TGTGCCAGCAGCGCGCGACAGGTCCCTTACGAGCAGTACTTC
once	TRBV5-4	.	TRBJ2-1	CASSIQRQDEQFF	TGTGCCAGCAGCATACAACGACAGGATGAGCAGTTCTTC
few	TRBV7-6	.	TRBJ1-2	CASSPGVGSNYGYTF	TGTGCCAGCAGCCCCGGGGTGGGCTCTAACTATGGCTACACCTTC
.	TRBV19	TRBD1	TRBJ1-2	CASSIGQAFYGYTF	TGTGCCAGTAGTATTGGACAGGCGTTTTATGGCTACACCTTC
.	TRBV29-1	.	TRBJ1-1	CSVEGLLNTEAFF	TGCAGCGTTGAGGGACTTTTGAACACTGAAGCTTTCTTT
.	TRBV7-9	.	TRBJ2-1	CASSFRQESSYNEQFF	TGTGCCAGCAGCTTTAGACAGGAAAGCTCCTACAATGAGCAGTTCTTC
.	TRBV7-9	.	TRBJ2-3	CASSGVADLSTDTQYF	TGTGCCAGCTCCGGGGTTGCAGACCTAAGCACAGATACGCAGTATTTT
.	TRBV5-4	.	TRBJ1-4	CASSLGGGREKLFF	TGTGCCAGCAGCTTGGGGGGAGGTCGTGAAAAACTGTTTTTT
few	TRBV3-1/TRBV3-2	.	TRBJ2-7	CASSQEGRGPEFEQYF	TGTGCCAGCAGCCAAGAAGGAAGAGGCCCAGAGTTCGAGCAGTACTTC
.	TRBV6-1	TRBD2	TRBJ2-1	CASSETLAGSYNEQFF	TGTGCCAGCAGTGAGACTCTAGCGGGCTCCTACAATGAGCAGTTCTTC
.	TRBV7-9	TRBD1	TRBJ1-2	CASSSTGGRGYTF	TGTGCCAGCAGCTCCACAGGGGGCCGGGGCTACACCTTC
.	TRBV18	.	TRBJ2-3	CASSPGGLDTQYF	TGTGCCAGCTCACCAGGAGGGTTGGATACGCAGTATTTT
few	TRBV4-2	TRBD2	TRBJ2-5	CASSQVGGETQYF	TGTGCCAGCAGCCAAGTGGGGGGGGAGACCCAGTACTTC
few	TRBV18	.	TRBJ1-1	CASSPEGTEAFF	TGTGCCAGCTCACCGGAGGGTACTGAAGCTTTCTTT
.	TRBV9	.	TRBJ2-5	CASSPGLLQETQYF	TGTGCCAGCAGCCCCGGACTTTTACAAGAGACCCAGTACTTC
.	TRBV14	TRBD2	TRBJ2-7	CASSQVGAGGMRTYEQYF	TGTGCCAGCAGCCAAGTAGGAGCGGGAGGGATGAGAACGTACGAGCAGTACTTC
.	TRBV5-4	.	TRBJ1-1	CASSLGTAPGTEAFF	TGTGCCAGCAGCTTGGGGACAGCCCCTGGGACTGAAGCTTTCTTT
.	TRBV11-1	.	TRBJ2-1	CASSLLYDPENEQFF	TGTGCCAGCAGCTTACTCTACGATCCTGAAAATGAGCAGTTCTTC
.	TRBV4-2	TRBD2	TRBJ2-1	CASSQALAGYNEQFF	TGTGCCAGCAGCCAAGCACTAGCGGGCTACAATGAGCAGTTCTTC
.	TRBV2	TRBD1	TRBJ1-2	CASSQRKGIRDRLYGYTF	TGTGCCAGCAGTCAAAGGAAGGGGATCCGGGACAGACTTTATGGCTACACCTTC
.	TRBV2	TRBD2	TRBJ2-1	CASSEDGIGTSGSHEQFF	TGTGCCAGCAGTGAAGACGGAATCGGGACTAGCGGGAGTCATGAGCAGTTCTTC
.	TRBV18	TRBD2	TRBJ2-1	CASSPQRLAGYNEQFF	TGTGCCAGCTCACCACAAAGACTAGCGGGCTACAATGAGCAGTTCTTC
.	TRBV7-6	.	TRBJ2-1	CASSHRASSYNEQFF	TGTGCCAGCAGCCACAGGGCCAGCTCCTACAATGAGCAGTTCTTC
.	TRBV11-3	.	TRBJ2-2	CASSLFPRELFF	TGTGCCAGCAGCTTATTCCCCAGGGAGCTGTTTTTT
.	TRBV6-5	.	TRBJ1-2	CASSYSGGNYGYTF	TGTGCCAGCAGTTACTCTGGAGGGAACTATGGCTACACCTTC
.	TRBV20-1	.	TRBJ2-2	CSASRTGANTGELFF	TGCAGTGCCAGTCGGACGGGGGCGAACACCGGGGAGCTGTTTTTT
few	TRBV2	.	TRBJ1-2	CASSEAEENYGYTF	TGTGCCAGCAGTGAAGCGGAGGAGAACTATGGCTACACCTTC
.	TRBV9	TRBD2	TRBJ2-5	CASSALAGAQETQYF	TGTGCCAGCAGCGCCTTAGCGGGGGCCCAAGAGACCCAGTACTTC
.	TRBV5-4	.	TRBJ2-7	CASSLGGLRLYEQYF	TGTGCCAGCAGCTTGGGGGGGCTCCGACTATACGAGCAGTACTTC
.	TRBV18	.	TRBJ1-1	CASSPDTEAFF	TGTGCCAGCTCACCCGACACTGAAGCTTTCTTT
.	TRBV5-1	.	TRBJ2-2	CASRSYTGELFF	TGCGCCAGCAGGAGTTACACCGGGGAGCTGTTTTTT
few	TRBV6-1	.	TRBJ1-1	CASSEAGVRTEAFF	TGTGCCAGCAGTGAAGCTGGAGTTCGTACTGAAGCTTTCTTT
.	TRBV19	TRBD1	TRBJ1-6	CASRKGTVYNSPLHF	TGTGCCAGTAGGAAGGGGACAGTCTATAATTCACCCCTCCACTTT
.	TRBV3-1/TRBV3-2	.	TRBJ1-5	CASSLVGAGQPQHF	TGTGCCAGCAGCCTAGTGGGGGCCGGCCAGCCCCAGCATTTT
.	TRBV12-5	.	TRBJ1-3	CASGADNGNTIYF	TGTGCTAGTGGGGCGGACAATGGAAACACCATATATTTT
.	TRBV5-8	.	TRBJ1-1	CASSFSPVKIMAFF	TGTGCCAGCAGCTTTAGCCCCGTGAAAATTATGGCTTTCTTT
.	TRBV5-5	.	TRBJ2-6	CASSLRGGQSGANVLTF	TGTGCCAGCAGCCTTCGTGGGGGCCAGTCTGGGGCCAACGTCCTGACTTTC
.	TRBV27	.	TRBJ2-1	CASSLLAGEQFF	TGTGCCAGCAGTTTACTGGCTGGTGAGCAGTTCTTC
.	TRBV4-1	.	TRBJ1-2	CASSSVSYGYTF	TGCGCCAGCAGCTCAGTGTCCTATGGCTACACCTTC
.	TRBV19	TRBD2	TRBJ2-3	CASKTLAGGAGDTQYF	TGTGCCAGTAAAACCCTAGCGGGAGGTGCGGGAGATACGCAGTATTTT
.	TRBV7-6	TRBD1	TRBJ2-2	CASSWGTGGAETGELFF	TGTGCCAGCAGCTGGGGGACAGGGGGCGCAGAAACCGGGGAGCTGTTTTTT
.	TRBV29-1	.	TRBJ1-2	CSVQSQNYGYTF	TGCAGCGTTCAGTCCCAAAACTATGGCTACACCTTC
.	TRBV11-2	.	TRBJ2-1	CASRVPGLANNEQFF	TGTGCCAGCAGAGTACCGGGACTGGCTAACAATGAGCAGTTCTTC
.	TRBV5-1	TRBD2	TRBJ2-5	CASSLRSGGVQETQYF	TGCGCCAGCAGCTTGAGGAGCGGGGGGGTCCAAGAGACCCAGTACTTC
once	TRBV6-5	.	TRBJ2-7	CATRGVRYEQYF	TGTGCCACCAGGGGAGTGAGGTACGAGCAGTACTTC